This passage covers 25 T cell receptor beta chains from one sample sequenced in a study of T cell changes during pregnancy in multiple sclerosis. Assay: immunoSEQ multiplex PCR; the TCRdb copy retains only in-frame clones and omits some. The repertoire holds around 30,000 clones, less than 95% seen once, with about 4.5% in the top ten. The source material was CD8+ T cells from peripheral blood mononuclear cells, sampled in the second trimester of pregnancy. These receptors originate from a female donor with multiple sclerosis, enrolled in a pregnancy study.

The chain uses TRBV4-1 and TRBJ2-3; TRBD2 matches at 9 bases. The CDR3 contains 16 residues. The junction had 7 bases not matched to a gene; V was cut back by 5 bases and J by 1 base. Germline assignment: CDR1 MGHRA and CDR2 YSYEKL. In DNA, the CDR3 is TGCGCCAGCAGCGAATCTAGCGGGATAGGCACAGATACGCAGTATTTT. Protein sequence: CASSESSGIGTDTQYF.

V and J are TRBV6-4 and TRBJ2-7, with D perhaps TRBD1 (5 bases). Germline V gene data show CDR1 as MRHNA and CDR2 as SNTAGT. This CDR3 region has 13 residues. V was trimmed by 5 bases and J by 7 bases, leaving 15 bases between them. For the CDR3, the DNA is TGTGCCAGCAGTTTCATCGACGGACAAGAGCAGTACTTC. This gives the protein CASSFIDGQEQYF.

Comment on this clone: Other nucleotide sequences in the sample specify the same CDR3. The chain joins TRBV5-4 to TRBJ2-7; D is possibly TRBD2 (6 bases). The CDR3 contains 13 residues. V was cut by 0 bases and J by 4 bases, with 8 bases left in between. Germline V gene lookup returns CDR1 SGHNT and CDR2 YYREEE (reference sequence). The CDR3 DNA follows: TGTGCCAGCAGCTTGGGTAGCGGATACGAGCAGTACTTC. Encoded protein: CASSLGSGYEQYF.

This clone was observed a handful of times. The genes are TRBV9 and TRBJ1-1; D perhaps matches TRBD1 (6 bases). The germline V gene encodes CDR1 SGDLS and CDR2 YYNGEE. The CDR3 is 13 residues long. Trimming cost V 5 bases and J 5 bases, with 13 bases left between them. CDR3 DNA: TGTGCCAGCAGAGGGGGAGGGGGGACTGAAGCTTTCTTT. It translates to CASRGGGGTEAFF.

J is TRBJ2-7 and V is TRBV7-6; D might be TRBD2 (6 bases). Looked up from germline, CDR1 is SGHVS and CDR2 is FNYEAQ. The CDR3 extends over 15 amino acids. Between the trimmed V and J ends, which lost 5 bases and 6 bases, there was a span of 20 bases. This CDR3 reads CASSPYRGAAAEQYF. CDR3 nucleotide sequence: TGTGCCAGCAGCCCGTACCGCGGGGCGGCGGCCGAGCAGTACTTC.

V is TRBV5-1 and J is TRBJ2-7; 9 bases match TRBD1. The CDR3 runs 14 residues. CDR1 is SGHRS, CDR2 YFSETQ, per germline. V was clipped by 3 bases and J by 3 bases; unmatched bases: 4. The DNA of the CDR3 is TGCGCCAGCAGCTCGGGACAGGGTGGCTACGAGCAGTACTTC. Translation gives CASSSGQGGYEQYF.

The CDR3 loop reads CASSSDRGLYGYTF. The DNA for the CDR3 is TGCGCCAGCAGCTCGGACAGGGGGCTCTATGGCTACACCTTC. The V gene is TRBV5-1, the J gene TRBJ1-2, with TRBD1 matching over 11 bases. Germline CDR1 and CDR2: SGHRS and YFSETQ. This CDR3 has 14 residues. Germline trimming cut 3 bases from V and 4 bases from J; bases unmatched to any gene: 2.

The chain combines TRBV10-2 with TRBJ2-3, with a possible D match to TRBD2 (6 bases). V lost 7 bases to trimming and J lost 0 bases, with 8 bases between them. The CDR3 has 13 amino acids. CDR1 WSHSY and CDR2 SAAADI come from the germline V gene. This chain's CDR3 is CASNSGSTDTQYF. In DNA form, the CDR3 reads TGCGCCAGCAACAGCGGGAGCACAGATACGCAGTATTTT.

This clone turned up a few times. J is TRBJ2-7 and V is TRBV11-3; D possibly corresponds to TRBD2 (7 bases). This CDR3 spans 14 amino acids. V shed 5 bases and J shed 6 bases, with 17 bases lying between them. The germline gives CDR1 SGHNT, CDR2 YENEEA. CDR3 coding DNA: TGTGCCAGCAGCCCTCCCGGGGGGCCAGGCGAGCAGTACTTC. Protein sequence: CASSPPGGPGEQYF.

The chain is built from TRBV18 and TRBJ1-2; a possible D gene is TRBD1 (5 bases). The CDR3 has 16 residues. CDR1 is KGHSH, CDR2 LQKENI, per germline. With 0 bases removed from V and 2 bases from J, the gap between germline ends came to 13 bases. The CDR3 region is CASSPPTMTVNYGYTF. In nucleotides, the CDR3 is TGTGCCAGCTCACCACCCACCATGACAGTGAACTATGGCTACACCTTC.

V and J are TRBV19 and TRBJ2-7; D might be TRBD1 (6 bases). Trimming took off 3 bases at V and 7 bases at J, with 25 bases between the two ends. This CDR3 has 17 amino acids. The V gene's germline CDR1 is LNHDA and CDR2 SQIVND (reference sequence). CDR3 in amino acids: CASSISPRGHLAGEQYF. CDR3 in DNA: TGTGCCAGTAGTATCAGCCCACGGGGACACCTGGCCGGAGAGCAGTACTTC.

The chain couples TRBV6-1 to TRBJ2-1; 9 positions match TRBD1. The CDR3 has 15 residues. J lost 1 base, V lost 5 bases, and 3 bases had no gene match. CDR1 MNHNS and CDR2 SASEGT come from the germline V gene. The CDR3 spells CASSMTGGSYNEQFF. In nucleotides, the CDR3 is TGTGCCAGCAGTATGACAGGGGGGTCCTACAATGAGCAGTTCTTC.

The chain employs TRBV29-1 and TRBJ2-5; tentatively, D is TRBD1 (6 bases). Germline V CDR1 and CDR2: SQVTM, ANQGSEA. The length of the CDR3 is 16 residues. Between the trimmed V and J ends, which lost 0 bases and 5 bases, there was a span of 19 bases. The CDR3 coding sequence is TGCAGCGTTGAAGATCTTAACAGGGTGGACGGGGAGACCCAGTACTTC. This gives the protein CSVEDLNRVDGETQYF.

V and J are TRBV27 and TRBJ1-1; D is unclear. The CDR3 consists of 14 residues. Between the trimmed V and J ends, which lost 6 bases and 6 bases, there was a span of 17 bases. Germline CDR1 and CDR2: MNHEY and SMNVEV (reference sequence). CDR3 bases: TGTGCCAGCAGCCTCAGATTGGAGATGCCTGAAGCTTTCTTT. Protein sequence: CASSLRLEMPEAFF.

This sequence joins TRBV19 and TRBJ1-4; 9 nucleotides line up with TRBD1. The germline V gene has CDR1 LNHDA and CDR2 SQIVND (reference sequence). The CDR3 covers 14 residues. J gave up 8 bases and V 7 bases, and 8 bases lay outside the gene matches. The CDR3 reads CASTRDREGEKLFF. In DNA, the CDR3 is TGTGCCAGTACTAGGGACAGGGAAGGCGAAAAACTGTTTTTT.

The chain is built from TRBV7-6 and TRBJ1-1; TRBD1 aligns across 7 bases. There are 14 residues in the CDR3. CDR1 and CDR2 (germline): SGHVS, FNYEAQ. Trimming took 1 base from V and 1 from J; bases not matched to a gene: 0. In nucleotides, the CDR3 is TGTGCCAGCAGCTTAGGGACAGGGAACACTGAAGCTTTCTTT. Amino acid sequence: CASSLGTGNTEAFF.

The chain is built from TRBV11-2 and TRBJ1-5; D remains ambiguous. Germline CDR1 is SGHAT and CDR2 is FQNNGV. V lost 3 bases to trimming and J lost 4 bases, with 10 bases between them. The CDR3 is 14 amino acids. CDR3 sequence: CASSFFAGNQPQHF. The CDR3 coding sequence is TGTGCCAGCAGCTTTTTTGCCGGGAATCAGCCCCAGCATTTT.

For the CDR3, the DNA is TGTGCCAGCAGTCCGTCATACGGGGGGATTGACTACGAGCAGTACTTC. Its translation is CASSPSYGGIDYEQYF. The chain joins TRBV27 to TRBJ2-7; 7 positions agree with TRBD2. The CDR3 spans 16 residues. In germline, CDR1 is MNHEY, CDR2 SMNVEV (reference sequence). Trimming cost V 5 bases and J 3 bases; bases outside gene matches: 13.

The V gene is TRBV6-4, the J gene TRBJ1-2; 10 bases map to TRBD1. Germline trimming cut 5 bases from V and 6 bases from J; bases unmatched to any gene: 6. Germline V gene data show CDR1 as MRHNA and CDR2 as SNTAGT. The CDR3 sequence is 14 residues long. CDR3 residues: CASSPTGGANGYTF. DNA for the CDR3: TGTGCCAGCAGTCCGACAGGGGGCGCAAATGGCTACACCTTC.

This clone showed up just once. The chain couples TRBV5-6 to TRBJ2-7, with 8 positions matching TRBD1. V shed 3 bases and J 2 bases; nucleotides not matched to a gene: 4. The CDR3 contains 14 residues. Looked up from germline, CDR1 is SGHDT and CDR2 is YYEEEE. CDR3 residues: CASSWDRSPYEQYF. Written as DNA, the CDR3 is TGTGCCAGCAGCTGGGACAGGTCTCCCTACGAGCAGTACTTC.

This sequence joins TRBV7-9 and TRBJ2-7; 7 bases are a match to TRBD1. The germline gives CDR1 SEHNR, CDR2 FQNEAQ (reference sequence). Trimming took 6 bases from V and 5 from J; bases not matched to a gene: 16. This CDR3 spans 16 amino acids. The CDR3 sequence: CASSDRVRSESNEQYF. The DNA for the CDR3 is TGTGCCAGCAGTGACAGGGTAAGGTCGGAGAGCAACGAGCAGTACTTC. Full variable domain (rest looked up from reference TRBV7-9 and TRBJ2-7): DTGVSQNPRHKITKRGQNVTFRCDPISEHNRLYWYRQTLGQGPEFLTYFQNEAQLEKSRLLSDRFSAERPKGSFSTLEIQRTEQGDSAMYLCASSDRVRSESNEQYFGPGTRLTVT.

The chain combines TRBV5-1 with TRBJ2-1; D is ambiguous. The CDR3 spans 15 residues. CDR1 is SGHRS, CDR2 YFSETQ, per germline. Trimming cost V 2 bases and J 4 bases, with 13 bases left between them. The CDR3 region has the DNA TGCGCCAGCAGCTTTGAGGCGGAGCTTTACAATGAGCAGTTCTTC. Protein product: CASSFEAELYNEQFF.

The gene calls are TRBV6-5 and TRBJ2-2; 9 bases match TRBD1. The CDR3 length is 15 residues. The junction had 4 bases not matched to a gene; V was cut back by 3 bases and J by 5 bases. Germline V gene lookup returns CDR1 MNHEY and CDR2 SVGAGI. CDR3 protein: CASSYGDRETGELFF. The CDR3 region has the DNA TGTGCCAGCAGTTATGGGGACAGGGAGACCGGGGAGCTGTTTTTT.

This chain uses TRBV7-9 with TRBJ1-5, with no clear D. The ends were cut back, 5 bases at V and 1 base at J, with 9 bases in the middle. There are 14 residues in the CDR3. In germline, CDR1 is SEHNR, CDR2 FQNEAQ (reference sequence). CDR3 amino acids: CASSPSGSNQPQHF. The CDR3 DNA is TGTGCCAGCAGCCCGTCGGGGAGCAATCAGCCCCAGCATTTT.

The V gene is TRBV6-5, the J gene TRBJ2-7; TRBD2 matches at 8 bases. This CDR3 has 15 residues. CDR1 MNHEY and CDR2 SVGAGI come from the germline V gene. Unmatched junction bases numbered 8, after V lost 6 bases and J lost 1 base. CDR3 bases: TGTGCCAGCAGCGTAAGTCAGCGGGAGTCCTACGAGCAGTACTTC. Protein product: CASSVSQRESYEQYF.